A selection of T cell receptor beta chains follows, all from one sample in a study of shared clonotypes between healthy human individuals. The repertoire was sequenced with immunoSEQ multiplex PCR; TCRdb's copy has only in-frame clones and lacks some. The data contain a few million clones, 93% of them singletons. Source material: naive CD8+ T cells from PBMCs. The receptors here all came from a young man in good health. Some clones in this sample may be carry-over from other donors' samples. The CDR3 runs from the conserved cysteine through the conserved F or W. D genes are given only for firm matches. Not every row has a clone size; where given, it reads once, few, many or a size class.

TRBD2	TRBV29-1	TRBJ2-2	.	TGCAGCGTTTCCGCTAGCGGGAGTATCGGGGAGCTGTTTTTT	CSVSASGSIGELFF
.	TRBV9	TRBJ1-4	.	TGTGCCAGCAGCCCCCGGCTTGGTAATGAAAAACTGTTTTTT	CASSPRLGNEKLFF
.	TRBV4-1	TRBJ2-7	.	TGCGCCAGCAGCCAAGAGGAGTACTACGAGCAGTACTTC	CASSQEEYYEQYF
TRBD1	TRBV9	TRBJ2-7	.	TGTGCCAGCAGCGGGCAGGGGGTCGAGCAGTACTTC	CASSGQGVEQYF
.	TRBV18	TRBJ2-1	.	TGTGCCAGCTCACCGTTGATGGGGAATCCCTACAATGAGCAGTTCTTC	CASSPLMGNPYNEQFF
TRBD2	TRBV27	TRBJ2-3	.	TGTGCCAGCAGTTTAATCCCGGGACTAGCGGGACGGACAGATACGCAGTATTTT	CASSLIPGLAGRTDTQYF
.	TRBV10-1	TRBJ1-1	.	TGCGCCAGCAGTCCCGTCGCAGGGAACACTGAAGCTTTCTTT	CASSPVAGNTEAFF
.	TRBV11-2	TRBJ2-3	.	TGTGCCAGCAGCTTCAGGGACCCCCCAGATACGCAGTATTTT	CASSFRDPPDTQYF
TRBD1	TRBV6-6	TRBJ1-5	.	TGTGCCAGCAGTTCCCGGACAGGCAGCAATCAGCCCCAGCATTTT	CASSSRTGSNQPQHF
TRBD2	TRBV25-1	TRBJ2-1	.	TGTGCCAGCACTGGACTAGCGGCTTCCTACAATGAGCAGTTCTTC	CASTGLAASYNEQFF
.	TRBV9	TRBJ2-2	once	TGTGCCAGCAGCATTCGAACTCAGACCGGGGAGCTGTTTTTT	CASSIRTQTGELFF
.	TRBV7-9	TRBJ1-2	once	TGTGCCAGCAGCGGTACCGGGCAGCCTACTGGTGGCTACACCTTC	CASSGTGQPTGGYTF
.	TRBV29-1	TRBJ1-4	.	TGCAGCGTCAACAGCGGGATGGGTGAAAAACTGTTTTTT	CSVNSGMGEKLFF
.	TRBV5-1	TRBJ2-7	.	TGCGCCAGCAGCTTGGGGGACATCGCCTACGAGCAGTACTTC	CASSLGDIAYEQYF
.	TRBV7-2	TRBJ2-1	.	TGTGCCAGCACCCTAGGGGGTGATGAGCAGTTCTTC	CASTLGGDEQFF
.	TRBV28	TRBJ2-2	.	TGTGCCAGCAGAAAGCGCGGGGCGAACACCGGGGAGCTGTTTTTT	CASRKRGANTGELFF
.	TRBV9	TRBJ1-5	.	TGTGCCAGCAGCTCTGGGGGCGGGCGCAATCAGCCCCAGCATTTT	CASSSGGGRNQPQHF
TRBD1	TRBV7-9	TRBJ2-7	few	TGTGCCAGCAGCCCCGCCGGGGGACAGGGCTACGAGCAGTACTTC	CASSPAGGQGYEQYF
.	TRBV6-1	TRBJ2-7	.	TGTGCCAGCAGTGAAGTTGACGGGACAACCTACGAGCAGTACTTC	CASSEVDGTTYEQYF
.	TRBV27	TRBJ2-7	.	TGTGCCAGCGCCTCGACAGTTATCTCCTACGAGCAGTACTTC	CASASTVISYEQYF
TRBD2	TRBV7-8	TRBJ2-1	.	TGTGCCAGCAGCTCCGGGACTAGCGGGAGGGCCTCCTACAATGAGCAGTTCTTC	CASSSGTSGRASYNEQFF
.	TRBV27	TRBJ2-7	.	TGTGCCAGCAGTTGGGGGCGGAGCAGGGTTGACGAGCAGTACTTC	CASSWGRSRVDEQYF
TRBD1	TRBV11-2	TRBJ1-2	.	TGTGCCAGCAGCCTAGGGACAGGGGAATTTTACGATGGCTACACCTTC	CASSLGTGEFYDGYTF
TRBD2	TRBV4-3	TRBJ2-7	.	TGCGCCAGCAGCCAAGATCCGGGGGAGGGCCGGGGCGAGCAGTACTTC	CASSQDPGEGRGEQYF
.	TRBV29-1	TRBJ2-7	.	TGCAGCGTTGTATTTAGGGGACTTCTCAATGGCTACGAGCAGTACTTC	CSVVFRGLLNGYEQYF
.	TRBV15	TRBJ2-1	.	TGTGCCACCGGGGGCCGTGGCGGCAACTCCTACAATGAGCAGTTCTTC	CATGGRGGNSYNEQFF
.	TRBV30	TRBJ2-7	.	TGTGCCTGGAGTGGTGGCTCCACCTACGAGCAGTACTTC	CAWSGGSTYEQYF
.	TRBV9	TRBJ2-7	.	TGTGCCAGCAGCGTAGCTGCGGGCGCTTGGTACGAGCAGTACTTC	CASSVAAGAWYEQYF
.	TRBV27	TRBJ2-3	.	TGTGCCAGCAGTCCCTCGATAGGGGAGAGCACAGATACGCAGTATTTT	CASSPSIGESTDTQYF
TRBD2	TRBV19	TRBJ2-7	.	TGTGCCAGTAGTCCGGGACTAGCGGGAGTCTACGAGCAGTACTTC	CASSPGLAGVYEQYF
.	TRBV29-1	TRBJ1-1	few	TGCAGCCCTGGTCTGGTCACTGAAGCTTTCTTT	CSPGLVTEAFF
.	TRBV27	TRBJ2-7	.	TGTGCCAGCAGGGCGGAGACGCGGAACGAGCAGTACTTC	CASRAETRNEQYF
.	TRBV6-1	TRBJ1-5	once	TGTGCCAGCAGTGATTTAACCGGAGGCAATCAGCCCCAGCATTTT	CASSDLTGGNQPQHF
TRBD1	TRBV27	TRBJ2-7	.	TGTGCCAGCAGAGGACAGGACTACGAGCAGTACTTC	CASRGQDYEQYF
.	TRBV4-1	TRBJ1-2	.	TGCGCCAGCAGCCCCCCCTCCAGGGCCTATGGCTACACCTTC	CASSPPSRAYGYTF
.	TRBV5-1	TRBJ2-7	.	TGCGCCAGCAGCCTGCCCGGAGGGGACCTAGCCTACGAGCAGTACTTC	CASSLPGGDLAYEQYF
.	TRBV27	TRBJ2-3	.	TGTGCCAGCAGTTTGAAGCGGAGGGGGAACCAACTCACAGATACGCAGTATTTT	CASSLKRRGNQLTDTQYF
.	TRBV28	TRBJ1-5	once	TGTGCCAGCAGTTGGGCAGGGGAAAGCAATCAGCCCCAGCATTTT	CASSWAGESNQPQHF
.	TRBV28	TRBJ2-3	.	TGTGCCAGCGGCTCTAAATGGGGCACAGATACGCAGTATTTT	CASGSKWGTDTQYF
TRBD2	TRBV11-2	TRBJ2-7	.	TGTGCCAGCAGCCCCCGAGGGGAGGGAGTGAGATCCTACGAGCAGTACTTC	CASSPRGEGVRSYEQYF
.	TRBV4-1	TRBJ2-2	.	TGCGCCAGCAGCCGCCTCGGACCCGGGGAGCTGTTTTTT	CASSRLGPGELFF
TRBD2	TRBV27	TRBJ2-1	.	TGTGCCAGCAGTTTATCAGGACTAGCGGGTTACAATGAGCAGTTCTTC	CASSLSGLAGYNEQFF
TRBD1	TRBV19	TRBJ2-7	.	TGTGCCAGTAGCTCCACGGGACAGGGGGCGGATTACGAGCAGTACTTC	CASSSTGQGADYEQYF
.	TRBV19	TRBJ2-7	once	TGTGCGGTGGGGGCGAGGATAGGAGACGAGCAGTACTTC	CAVGARIGDEQYF
TRBD2	TRBV5-1	TRBJ2-3	.	TGCGCCAGCAGCTTTTTCGGGCTAGCGGGAGATAACACAGATACGCAGTATTTT	CASSFFGLAGDNTDTQYF
TRBD2	TRBV6-5	TRBJ2-7	.	TGTGCCAGCAGGGCCGGACGGACGGGGGGGTACGAGCAGTACTTC	CASRAGRTGGYEQYF
TRBD1	TRBV19	TRBJ1-1	.	TGTGCCAGCCACAGGGGTCTGAACACTGAAGCTTTCTTT	CASHRGLNTEAFF
.	TRBV21-1	TRBJ1-2	.	TGTGCCAGCAGCAATCGGGGGGATACAGGGAACTATGGCTACACCTTC	CASSNRGDTGNYGYTF
.	TRBV4-3	TRBJ2-5	.	TGCGCCAGCAGCCAAACAGGGACCGCGGAGACCCAGTACTTC	CASSQTGTAETQYF
.	TRBV7-9	TRBJ2-7	.	TGTGCCAGCAGTTCAGGGGGGACCCCCTACGAGCAGTACTTC	CASSSGGTPYEQYF
TRBD2	TRBV5-6	TRBJ2-7	.	TGTGCCAGCACCCCCCACGCTAGCGGGATCTACGAGCAGTACTTC	CASTPHASGIYEQYF
.	TRBV29-1	TRBJ1-1	.	TGCAGCGTTGAAGTACCGGCAACTGAAGCTTTCTTT	CSVEVPATEAFF
.	TRBV2	TRBJ2-3	.	TGTGCCAGCAATACGCAGTATTTT	CASNTQYF
.	TRBV14	TRBJ1-5	.	TGTGCCAGCAGCCAAGGGAGGGACGGACAGCCCCAGCATTTT	CASSQGRDGQPQHF
TRBD2	TRBV18	TRBJ2-1	.	TGTGCCAGCTCACCAAGGCCGATGCGGGAGAAGGGTTATGAGCAGTTCTTC	CASSPRPMREKGYEQFF
.	TRBV21-1	TRBJ1-2	.	.	CASSKPDRAWAQGAGYGYTF
.	TRBV27	TRBJ2-3	.	TGTGCCAGCAGTTTATTGTGGGGTCCAGATACGCAGTATTTT	CASSLLWGPDTQYF
.	TRBV29-1	TRBJ1-5	few	TGCAGCGCCTTTACAGGGTACAATCAGCCCCAGCATTTT	CSAFTGYNQPQHF